This TCR beta chain was recovered during a study of blood T cell repertoires in COVID-19. As for the study in general: PBMCs, B-cell-depleted T cells, or T cells provided the cDNA or gDNA that made up the material.

Trimming took 0 bases from V and 4 from J, leaving 9 bases between them. Germline lookup yields CDR1 MNHEY and CDR2 SMNVEV (reference sequence). There are 15 residues in the CDR3. Across 20 to 25 US areas, participants ranged in age from about 18 to 100 years. Participants had their cohort set by participant-reported clinical history. This clone was detected only once. Original handling: Using reference gene primer amplification, nucleated cell counts were estimated. Method: immunoSEQ multiplex PCR; TCRdb's copy keeps in-frame clones and lacks some. That table gives V, J and clone size, and the DNA gave D and trimming. The sample records 250,000 to 300,000 clones, around 80% being singletons.

The receptor's source is a man aged 25 to 40 with acute COVID-19. The sample taken for sequencing was PBMCs or T cells enriched from blood (not recorded which). V gene TRBV27 combines with J gene TRBJ1-4; D is unclear. For the CDR3, the DNA is TGTGCCAGCAGTTTATCGTCCGGGAATAATGAAAAACTGTTTTTT. It translates to CASSLSSGNNEKLFF.